The TCR beta chain described here comes from a study of blood T cell repertoires in COVID-19. The CDR3 sequence is 15 residues long. Unmatched junction bases numbered 5, after V lost 4 bases and J lost 0 bases. CDR1 SGDLS and CDR2 YYNGEE come from the germline V gene. This table comes from immunoSEQ multiplex PCR, and its TCRdb copy is limited to in-frame clones, with some not included. The table records fewer than 200,000 clones, 80% to 90% of them present only once. The sequence came from a man between 45 and 60 years old with active or convalescent COVID-19. The chain couples TRBV9 to TRBJ2-3, with 7 bases identical to TRBD2. The sequenced material came from peripheral blood. The CDR3 loop reads CASSPGGVSTDTQYF. In nucleotides, the CDR3 is TGTGCCAGCAGCCCGGGGGGAGTTAGCACAGATACGCAGTATTTT.